Listed below are T cell receptor beta chains from one sample, sequenced in a study of shared clonotypes between healthy human individuals. Sequenced by immunoSEQ multiplex PCR; TCRdb stores in-frame clones only, minus some. The sample has around 2.1 million clones; approximately 95% are singletons. Sequenced: naive CD4+ T cells sorted from blood. These receptors all come from a man aged 18 to 29 in good health. Both conserved end residues are part of each CDR3. D genes are given only for firm matches.

V,D,J,DNA,CDR3
TRBV6-1,TRBD2,TRBJ2-5,TGTGCCAGCAGTGTGTTTTCGGGGGGAGGGACGACGGAGACCCAGTACTTC,CASSVFSGGGTTETQYF
TRBV6-4,TRBD2,TRBJ2-1,TGTGCCAGCAGTGACTCGACTAGCGGCTACAATGAGCAGTTCTTC,CASSDSTSGYNEQFF
TRBV6-1,NA,TRBJ1-1,TGTGCCGGCCGACAGGACACCATGAACACTGAAGCTTTCTTT,CAGRQDTMNTEAFF
TRBV30,NA,TRBJ1-6,TGTGCCTGGGACTCGGGACTCCTAGACTCCTCCTATAATTCACCCCTCCACTTT,CAWDSGLLDSSYNSPLHF
TRBV6-5,NA,TRBJ1-1,TGTGCCAGCACCTCACCGGGGCCTAAGGGGACTGAAGCTTTCTTT,CASTSPGPKGTEAFF
TRBV6-6,NA,TRBJ2-7,TGTGCCAGCAGTTTCGGGAGCTCCTACGAGCAGTACTTC,CASSFGSSYEQYF
TRBV6-1,NA,TRBJ1-5,TGTGCCAGCAGCCGACAGGTCGGACAGCCCCAGCATTTT,CASSRQVGQPQHF
TRBV10-3,NA,TRBJ1-1,TGTGCCATCAGGACCATCCGGACTGAAGCTTTCTTT,CAIRTIRTEAFF
TRBV4-1,TRBD2,TRBJ2-5,TGCGCCAGCAGCCCAAGCGGGACCTGGGGTGAGACCCAGTACTTC,CASSPSGTWGETQYF
TRBV11-1,TRBD1,TRBJ1-1,TGTGCCAGCACCCCCGGACAGGGGACGGGGATGAACACTGAAGCTTTCTTT,CASTPGQGTGMNTEAFF
TRBV30,TRBD2,TRBJ2-5,TGTGCCTGGAGTGTAGGCGGGAGGGAGACCCAGTACTTC,CAWSVGGRETQYF
TRBV7-3,NA,TRBJ2-3,TGTGCCAGCAGCTCGCGGGGAGGAGATACGCAGTATTTT,CASSSRGGDTQYF
TRBV30,NA,TRBJ2-2,TGTGCCTGGAGTGGGTACGGGACCGGGGAGCTGTTTTTT,CAWSGYGTGELFF
TRBV6-1,NA,TRBJ2-1,TGTGCCAGCAGTGTCTCCCACGGGATTAACAATGAGCAGTTCTTC,CASSVSHGINNEQFF
TRBV10-3,NA,TRBJ1-1,TGTGCCATCAGTGAAGGGGCAGATGAAGCTTTCTTT,CAISEGADEAFF
TRBV6-6,NA,TRBJ1-3,TGTGCCAGCACCTTCGGAACAGGGAGGTCTGGAAACACCATATATTTT,CASTFGTGRSGNTIYF
TRBV5-1,NA,TRBJ2-2,TGCGCCAGCAGCTTGGCCGGGACTAACACCGGGGAGCTGTTTTTT,CASSLAGTNTGELFF
TRBV9,NA,TRBJ1-6,TGTGCCAGCAGCCTGGGCCTTAATTCACCCCTCCACTTT,CASSLGLNSPLHF
TRBV9,NA,TRBJ2-1,TGTGCCAGCAGCTCACCCAGGGGTCAGGCACAGGTCTATGAGCAGTTCTTC,CASSSPRGQAQVYEQFF
TRBV7-9,NA,TRBJ2-2,TGTGCCAGCAGCTTAGCAGGATTCAACACCGGGGAGCTGTTTTTT,CASSLAGFNTGELFF
TRBV30,TRBD2,TRBJ2-7,TGTGCCTGGAGTGCCAGACTAGCGGGGGCTTTTTACGAGCAGTACTTC,CAWSARLAGAFYEQYF
TRBV13,NA,TRBJ2-2,TGTGCCAGCAGCTTAGCAACTCCCGCAAACACCGGGGAGCTGTTTTTT,CASSLATPANTGELFF
TRBV4-1,NA,TRBJ2-7,TGCGCCAGCAGCCTTACAGTAGCGAAAACCTACGAGCAGTACTTC,CASSLTVAKTYEQYF
TRBV5-4,NA,TRBJ1-1,TGTGCCAGCAGCTTGGCCGGGCGGAGCTTGAACACTGAAGCTTTCTTT,CASSLAGRSLNTEAFF